Listed below are T cell receptor beta chains from one sample, sequenced in a study of PD-1 blockade in classical Hodgkin lymphoma. Repertoires were generated with immunoSEQ multiplex PCR, while TCRdb's copy carries only in-frame clones and drops some. The repertoire has 40,000 to 65,000 clones, more than 75% of them found once; the top ten carry around 7.1%. The sample in question was peripheral blood mononuclear cells (PBMCs), obtained before the fourth cycle of nivolumab. Source of these receptors: a human donor with classical Hodgkin lymphoma. CDR3s include the opening cysteine and the closing phenylalanine or tryptophan. Fields, in order: J gene, V gene, CDR3 protein.

j_call: TRBJ2-2
v_call: TRBV6-4
cdr3_aa: CASSETGNWNTGELFF

j_call: TRBJ2-3
v_call: TRBV2
cdr3_aa: CASSEAPTDTQYF

j_call: TRBJ2-1
v_call: TRBV10-2
cdr3_aa: CAPAGGSYNEQFF

j_call: TRBJ1-5
v_call: TRBV19
cdr3_aa: CASSNGQPQHF

j_call: TRBJ2-3
v_call: TRBV6-4
cdr3_aa: CASSVSSGGTDTQYF

j_call: TRBJ2-3
v_call: TRBV5-1
cdr3_aa: CASSPRGGTDTQYF

j_call: TRBJ2-1
v_call: TRBV4-3
cdr3_aa: CASSQVEPGTQFF

j_call: TRBJ2-2
v_call: TRBV9
cdr3_aa: CASSVQGLDTGELFF

j_call: TRBJ2-3
v_call: TRBV10-3
cdr3_aa: CATREPRADTQYF

j_call: TRBJ2-7
v_call: TRBV5-4
cdr3_aa: CASSPTGFGHEQYF

j_call: TRBJ1-2
v_call: TRBV2
cdr3_aa: CASSVDRVNYGYTF

j_call: TRBJ2-2
v_call: TRBV7-2
cdr3_aa: CASSLVSTGELFF

j_call: TRBJ2-7
v_call: TRBV7-3
cdr3_aa: CASSLRAGRTYEQYF

j_call: TRBJ2-5
v_call: TRBV7-9
cdr3_aa: CASSPKTGAGETQYF

j_call: TRBJ2-1
v_call: TRBV27
cdr3_aa: CASSLSGQGIGLAGGSSYNEQFF

j_call: TRBJ2-7
v_call: TRBV14
cdr3_aa: CASSQEIGDRGGEQYF

j_call: TRBJ1-5
v_call: TRBV19
cdr3_aa: CASSAQQGNQPQHF

j_call: TRBJ2-7
v_call: TRBV6-5
cdr3_aa: CASSPALVGAYEQYF

j_call: TRBJ2-3
v_call: TRBV12-5
cdr3_aa: CASGGESPTDTQYF

j_call: TRBJ2-7
v_call: TRBV7-9
cdr3_aa: CASSPRTGVDSADYEQYF

j_call: TRBJ1-5
v_call: TRBV10-3
cdr3_aa: CAISDAGSRQPQHF

j_call: TRBJ1-4
v_call: TRBV2
cdr3_aa: CASSGREKLFF

j_call: TRBJ2-2
v_call: TRBV19
cdr3_aa: CASSIRLAGGSGELFF

j_call: TRBJ1-2
v_call: TRBV18
cdr3_aa: CASSPKIQVWDYGYTF

j_call: TRBJ2-1
v_call: TRBV10-2
cdr3_aa: CASSDSGPYNEQFF

j_call: TRBJ2-7
v_call: TRBV7-9
cdr3_aa: CASSLALGGRGYEQYF

j_call: TRBJ2-1
v_call: TRBV7-6
cdr3_aa: CASSQNPSEQFF

j_call: TRBJ2-2
v_call: TRBV5-1
cdr3_aa: CASSLTTDAFNTGELFF

j_call: TRBJ2-1
v_call: TRBV11-2
cdr3_aa: CASSSQGREQFF

j_call: TRBJ2-7
v_call: TRBV5-6
cdr3_aa: CASSPLSRNEQYF

j_call: TRBJ2-2
v_call: TRBV27
cdr3_aa: CASSLSPRGRASTGELFF

j_call: TRBJ2-5
v_call: TRBV9
cdr3_aa: CASSNQETQYF

j_call: TRBJ2-7
v_call: TRBV7-6
cdr3_aa: CASSLRRSGESYEQYF

j_call: TRBJ1-2
v_call: TRBV13
cdr3_aa: CASSSRGNRGYGYTF

j_call: TRBJ1-4
v_call: TRBV9
cdr3_aa: CASSVGFRQGVAEKLFF

j_call: TRBJ2-2
v_call: TRBV4-1
cdr3_aa: CASSIRGTLTGELFF

j_call: TRBJ2-3
v_call: TRBV10-1
cdr3_aa: CASSEASRKSTDTQYF

j_call: TRBJ2-7
v_call: TRBV7-3
cdr3_aa: CASSLGQGYPRAEQYF

j_call: TRBJ1-1
v_call: TRBV28
cdr3_aa: CASSLGQFTEAFF

j_call: TRBJ2-2
v_call: TRBV11-3
cdr3_aa: CASSQGPANTGELFF

j_call: TRBJ1-2
v_call: TRBV7-2
cdr3_aa: CASSPPGGGYGYTF

j_call: TRBJ2-3
v_call: TRBV5-1
cdr3_aa: CASSLAQGSDTQYF

j_call: TRBJ2-7
v_call: TRBV6-1
cdr3_aa: CASSERRQGDYEQYF

j_call: TRBJ2-1
v_call: TRBV6-1
cdr3_aa: CASRSGPYNEQFF

j_call: TRBJ2-1
v_call: TRBV28
cdr3_aa: CASRGQGAYNEQFF

j_call: TRBJ2-3
v_call: TRBV6-5
cdr3_aa: CASSYGQGALDTQYF